This T cell receptor (beta chain) was identified during a study of T cell responses to AZD1222 COVID-19 vaccine. Concerning this clone: As yet, its antigen is unknown.

Findings and limits, study-wide: Reportedly, nearly half of unique spike TCRs recognized epitopes outside B.1.351/B.1.1.7 mutations. Clonal diversity was possibly underestimated, and the donors were mostly white British, with more females. Only six or seven AZD1222 recipients were seropositive at baseline.

The germline V gene has CDR1 SGHTA and CDR2 FQGNSA. The V end lost 3 bases, the J end lost 5 bases, and 16 bases lay between the germline ends. This CDR3 has 15 amino acids. The method was immunoSEQ multiplex PCR; TCRdb's version includes in-frame clones alone and lacks a portion of them. The data show 150,000 to 200,000 clones, roughly nine tenths seen once. Sequences were derived from peripheral blood, sampled 28 days after the second AZD1222 dose. This TCR was sampled from an adult who received the AZD1222 COVID-19 vaccine. V gene TRBV7-2 combines with J gene TRBJ1-2, with a weak D call TRBD1 (6 bases). As DNA, the CDR3 is TGTGCCAGCAGCTTCGCTCGGGGGGCTGGTTATGGCTACACCTTC. Translated, it gives CASSFARGAGYGYTF.